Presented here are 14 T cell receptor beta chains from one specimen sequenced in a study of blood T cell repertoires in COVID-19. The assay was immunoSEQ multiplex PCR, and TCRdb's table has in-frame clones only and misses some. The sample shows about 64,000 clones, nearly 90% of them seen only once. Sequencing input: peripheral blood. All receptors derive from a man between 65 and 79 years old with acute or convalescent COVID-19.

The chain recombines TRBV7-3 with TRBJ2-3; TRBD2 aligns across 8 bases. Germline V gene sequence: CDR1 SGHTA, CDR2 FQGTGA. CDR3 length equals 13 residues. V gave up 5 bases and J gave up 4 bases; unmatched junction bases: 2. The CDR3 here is CASSPGRADTQYF. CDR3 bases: TGTGCCAGCAGCCCCGGGAGGGCAGATACGCAGTATTTT.

The CDR3 sequence is CASSISANNYGYTF. DNA of the CDR3: TGTGCCAGTAGTATCAGCGCTAATAACTATGGCTACACCTTC. J is TRBJ1-2 and V is TRBV19; D gene ambiguous. V lost 3 bases and J lost 1, with 9 bases in between. This CDR3 contains 14 residues. Looked up from germline, CDR1 is LNHDA and CDR2 is SQIVND (reference sequence).

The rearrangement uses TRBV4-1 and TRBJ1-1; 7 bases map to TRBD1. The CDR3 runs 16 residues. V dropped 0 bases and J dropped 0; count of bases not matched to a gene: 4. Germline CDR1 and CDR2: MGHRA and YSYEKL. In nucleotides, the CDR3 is TGCGCCAGCAGCCAAGACCCGGGACAGTTGAACACTGAAGCTTTCTTT. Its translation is CASSQDPGQLNTEAFF.

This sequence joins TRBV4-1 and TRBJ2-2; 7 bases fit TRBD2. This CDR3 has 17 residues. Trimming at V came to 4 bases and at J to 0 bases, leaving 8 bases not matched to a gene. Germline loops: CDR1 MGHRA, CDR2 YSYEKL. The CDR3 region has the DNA TGCGCCAGCAGCCCTAAAGGGCTAGCGGCGAACACCGGGGAGCTGTTTTTT. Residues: CASSPKGLAANTGELFF.

This CDR3 is CASSLGSYRETGYNEQFF. The CDR3 DNA reads TGTGCCAGCAGCCTGGGGTCTTACAGGGAGACGGGCTACAATGAGCAGTTCTTC. This rearrangement joins TRBV14 to TRBJ2-1, with a weak D call TRBD1 (6 bases). The CDR3 sequence is 18 residues long. Trimming removed 4 bases from V and 3 bases from J, with 22 bases in between. The germline V gene has CDR1 SGHDN and CDR2 FVKESK.

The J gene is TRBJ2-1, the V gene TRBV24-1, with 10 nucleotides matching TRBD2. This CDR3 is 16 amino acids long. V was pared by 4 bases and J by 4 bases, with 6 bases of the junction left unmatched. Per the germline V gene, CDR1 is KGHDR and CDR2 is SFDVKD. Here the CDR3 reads CATSDERGGTYNEQFF. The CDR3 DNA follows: TGTGCCACCAGTGACGAGCGGGGGGGTACGTACAATGAGCAGTTCTTC.

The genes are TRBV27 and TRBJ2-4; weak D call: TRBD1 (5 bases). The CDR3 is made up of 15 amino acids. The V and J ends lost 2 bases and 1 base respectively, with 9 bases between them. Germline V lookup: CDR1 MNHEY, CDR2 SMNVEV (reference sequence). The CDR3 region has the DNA TGTGCCAGCAGTTTAGCAGGGCCGGCCAAAAACATTCAGTACTTC. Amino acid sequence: CASSLAGPAKNIQYF.

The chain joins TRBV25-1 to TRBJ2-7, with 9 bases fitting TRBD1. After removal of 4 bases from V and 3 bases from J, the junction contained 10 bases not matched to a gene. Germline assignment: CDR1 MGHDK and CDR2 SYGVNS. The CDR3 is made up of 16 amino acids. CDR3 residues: CASSATTGTGFYEQYF. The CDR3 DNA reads TGTGCCAGCAGTGCCACAACCGGGACAGGGTTCTACGAGCAGTACTTC.

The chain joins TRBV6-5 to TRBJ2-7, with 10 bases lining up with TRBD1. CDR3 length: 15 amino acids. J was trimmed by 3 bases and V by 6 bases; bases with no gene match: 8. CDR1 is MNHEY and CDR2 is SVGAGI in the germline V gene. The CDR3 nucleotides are TGTGCCAGCAGCCGCCTAAGGACAGGGGGCTACGAGCAGTACTTC. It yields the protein CASSRLRTGGYEQYF.

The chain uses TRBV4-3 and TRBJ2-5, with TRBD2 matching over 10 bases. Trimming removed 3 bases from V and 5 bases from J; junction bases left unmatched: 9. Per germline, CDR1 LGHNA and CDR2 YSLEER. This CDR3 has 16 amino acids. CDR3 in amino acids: CASSQISGGAGETQYF. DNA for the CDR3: TGCGCCAGCAGCCAGATAAGCGGGGGGGCCGGTGAGACCCAGTACTTC.

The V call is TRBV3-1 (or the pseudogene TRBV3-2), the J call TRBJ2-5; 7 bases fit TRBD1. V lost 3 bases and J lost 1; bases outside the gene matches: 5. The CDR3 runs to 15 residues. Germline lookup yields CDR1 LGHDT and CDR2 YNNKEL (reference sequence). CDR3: CASSHTQGPQETQYF. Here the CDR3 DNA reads TGTGCCAGCAGCCACACACAGGGGCCCCAAGAGACCCAGTACTTC.

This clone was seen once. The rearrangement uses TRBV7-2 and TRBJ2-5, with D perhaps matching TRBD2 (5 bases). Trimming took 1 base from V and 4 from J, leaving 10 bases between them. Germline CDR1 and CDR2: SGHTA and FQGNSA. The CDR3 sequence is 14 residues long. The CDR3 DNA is TGTGCCAGCAGCTTAGGAATCGGAGGAGAGACCCAGTACTTC. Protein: CASSLGIGGETQYF.

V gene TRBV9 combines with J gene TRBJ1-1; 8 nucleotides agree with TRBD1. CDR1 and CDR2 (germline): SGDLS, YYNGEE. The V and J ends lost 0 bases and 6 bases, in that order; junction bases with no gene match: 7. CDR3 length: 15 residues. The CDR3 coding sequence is TGTGCCAGCAGCGTAGGGCGACAGGGGTTATCTGAAGCTTTCTTT. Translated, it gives CASSVGRQGLSEAFF.

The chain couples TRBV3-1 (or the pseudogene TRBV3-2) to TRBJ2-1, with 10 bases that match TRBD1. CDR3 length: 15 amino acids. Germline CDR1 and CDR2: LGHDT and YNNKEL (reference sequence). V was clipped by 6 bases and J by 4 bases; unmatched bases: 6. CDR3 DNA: TGTGCCAGCAGGGCTAGGGACAGGGGTTACAATGAGCAGTTCTTC. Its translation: CASRARDRGYNEQFF.